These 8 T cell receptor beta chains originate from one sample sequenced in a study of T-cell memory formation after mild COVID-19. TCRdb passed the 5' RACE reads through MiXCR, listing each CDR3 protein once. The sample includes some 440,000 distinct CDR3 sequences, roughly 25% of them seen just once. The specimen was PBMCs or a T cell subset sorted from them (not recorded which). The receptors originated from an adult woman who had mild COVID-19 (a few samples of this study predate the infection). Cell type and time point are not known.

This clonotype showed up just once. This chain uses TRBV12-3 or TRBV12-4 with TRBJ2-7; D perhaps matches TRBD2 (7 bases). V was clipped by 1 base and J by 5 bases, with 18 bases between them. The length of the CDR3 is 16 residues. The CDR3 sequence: CASSLGAGAYVHEQYF. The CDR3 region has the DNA TGTGCCAGCAGTTTAGGGGCGGGGGCCTATGTCCACGAGCAGTACTTC.

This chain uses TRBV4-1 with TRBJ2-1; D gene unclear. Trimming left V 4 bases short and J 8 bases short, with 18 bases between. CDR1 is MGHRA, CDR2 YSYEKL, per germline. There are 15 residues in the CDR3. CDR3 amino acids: CASSRQTGRRDEQFF. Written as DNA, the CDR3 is TGCGCCAGCAGCCGCCAGACGGGTCGAAGGGATGAGCAGTTCTTC.

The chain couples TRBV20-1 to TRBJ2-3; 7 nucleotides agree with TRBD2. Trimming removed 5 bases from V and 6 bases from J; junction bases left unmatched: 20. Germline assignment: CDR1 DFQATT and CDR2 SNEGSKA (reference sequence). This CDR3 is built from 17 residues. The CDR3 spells CSAGEFTLGLVADTQYF. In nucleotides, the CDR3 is TGCAGTGCTGGGGAGTTTACACTCGGACTAGTGGCTGATACGCAGTATTTT.

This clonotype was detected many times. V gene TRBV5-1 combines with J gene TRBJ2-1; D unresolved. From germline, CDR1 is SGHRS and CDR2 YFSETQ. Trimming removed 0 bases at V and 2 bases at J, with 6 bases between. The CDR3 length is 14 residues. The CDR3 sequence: CASSLVGPYNEQFF. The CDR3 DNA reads TGCGCCAGCAGCTTGGTCGGGCCCTACAATGAGCAGTTCTTC.

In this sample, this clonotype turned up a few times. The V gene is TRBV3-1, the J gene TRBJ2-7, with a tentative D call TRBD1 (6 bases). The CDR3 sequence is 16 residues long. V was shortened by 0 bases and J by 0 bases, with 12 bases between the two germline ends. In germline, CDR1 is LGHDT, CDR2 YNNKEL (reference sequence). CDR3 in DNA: TGTGCCAGCAGCCAAGAAGGGCAGGGGATCTCCTACGAGCAGTACTTC. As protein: CASSQEGQGISYEQYF.

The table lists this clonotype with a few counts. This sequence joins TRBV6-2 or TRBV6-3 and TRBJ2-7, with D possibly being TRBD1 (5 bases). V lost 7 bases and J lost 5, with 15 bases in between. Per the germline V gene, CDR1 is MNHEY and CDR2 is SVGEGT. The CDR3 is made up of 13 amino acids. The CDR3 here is CASTLGDRHEQYF. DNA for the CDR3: TGTGCCAGCACGCTCGGAGACAGACACGAGCAGTACTTC.

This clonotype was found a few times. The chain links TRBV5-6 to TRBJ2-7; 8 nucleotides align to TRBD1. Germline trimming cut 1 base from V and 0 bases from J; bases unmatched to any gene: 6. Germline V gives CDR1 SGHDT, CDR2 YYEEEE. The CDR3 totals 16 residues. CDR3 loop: CASSLIGQGTSYEQYF. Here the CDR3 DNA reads TGTGCCAGCAGCTTGATCGGACAGGGCACCTCCTACGAGCAGTACTTC.

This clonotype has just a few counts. The CDR3 coding sequence is TGTGCCAGCAGCTCCGGACAGGGTTATGCGAACACCGGGGAGCTGTTTTTT. Translation: CASSSGQGYANTGELFF. The J gene is TRBJ2-2, the V gene TRBV11-2; 8 bases align to TRBD1. With 4 bases clipped from V and 0 bases from J, the junction kept 7 bases outside the gene matches. CDR1 SGHAT and CDR2 FQNNGV come from the germline V gene. The CDR3 totals 17 residues.